The TCR beta chain under discussion was sequenced for a study of shared clonotypes between healthy human individuals. Study in general: Aged 18 to 49, the donors were two women and a few men.

The assay was immunoSEQ multiplex PCR, and TCRdb's table has in-frame clones only and misses some. Among approximately 2.5 million clones listed, more than 80% were seen once. Germline CDR1 is LGHNA and CDR2 is YNFKEQ. V shed 0 bases and J 7 bases; nucleotides not matched to a gene: 14. There are 18 residues in the CDR3. Only one count was recorded for this clone. Its antigen is still unknown. Study-wide results and caveats: Estimated richness was generally greater in naive than memory subsets. Among donors, the sharing of clonotypes was expected to be influenced by sequencing depth.

The rearrangement joins TRBV4-2 to TRBJ2-3, with 9 positions matching TRBD2. Sequencing input: naive CD4+ T cells sorted from blood. Documented subset: CD45RA+ positively selected. The TCR comes from a man aged 18 to 29 in good health. The CDR3 sequence is CASSQDLWAGGSANTQYF. CDR3 in DNA: TGTGCCAGCAGCCAAGATCTCTGGGCGGGGGGGAGCGCAAATACGCAGTATTTT.